A selection of T cell receptor beta chains follows, all from one sample in a study of CD8+ T cells in alopecia areata. Here immunoSEQ multiplex PCR was the method, and the copy in TCRdb shows in-frame clones only, minus some. The data show fewer than 100,000 clones, approximately 66% seen once. The sample was CD8+ T cells sorted from blood, taken at week 4, from a patient treated with tofacitinib. Every receptor here comes from a human donor with alopecia areata. Each CDR3 is given with its conserved first and last residue. D genes are given only for firm matches.

j_gene,d_gene,v_gene,CDR3aa
TRBJ2-4,NA,TRBV27,CASSRRPGVAKNIQYF
TRBJ2-5,TRBD2,TRBV7-6,CASSPGEGRETQYF
TRBJ2-5,NA,TRBV5-1,CASSLQGPPPETQYF
TRBJ2-7,NA,TRBV20-1,CSAPTVYEQYF
TRBJ1-1,NA,TRBV7-6,CASSPAGNTEAFF
TRBJ2-3,NA,TRBV29-1,CSGTRDHTQYF
TRBJ2-2,TRBD2,TRBV7-3,CASSLLAGAPAGELFF
TRBJ2-5,NA,TRBV4-1,CASSQDARGQETQYF
TRBJ2-5,NA,TRBV15,CATSRSDTGGETQYF
TRBJ2-1,NA,TRBV30,CAWSGSWAGPYNEQFF
TRBJ2-7,TRBD1,TRBV29-1,CSVAGQSYEQYF